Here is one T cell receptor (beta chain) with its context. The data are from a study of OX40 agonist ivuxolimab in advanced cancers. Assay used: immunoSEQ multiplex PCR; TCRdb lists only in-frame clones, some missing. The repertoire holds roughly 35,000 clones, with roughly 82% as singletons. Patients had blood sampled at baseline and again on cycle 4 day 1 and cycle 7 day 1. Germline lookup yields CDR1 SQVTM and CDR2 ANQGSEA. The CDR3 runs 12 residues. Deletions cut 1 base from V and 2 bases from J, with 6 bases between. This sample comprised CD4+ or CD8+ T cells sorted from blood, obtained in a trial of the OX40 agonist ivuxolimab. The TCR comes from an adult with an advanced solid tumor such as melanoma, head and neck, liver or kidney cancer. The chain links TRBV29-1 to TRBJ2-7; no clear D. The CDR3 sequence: CSVEGHTYEQYF. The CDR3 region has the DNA TGCAGCGTTGAAGGACACACCTACGAGCAGTACTTC.